The following is a T cell receptor (beta chain) sequence with its context. This table comes from immunoSEQ multiplex PCR, and its TCRdb copy is limited to in-frame clones, with some not included. Of approximately 140,000 clones listed, about 80% were seen once; the top ten hold 3.5% to 5%. These data are taken from a study of blood T cell repertoires in COVID-19. In the study overall: Recovered Cohort 3 donors showed two negative PCRs, clearance, or symptom resolution.

The receptor's source is a man aged 45 to 65 in a cohort exposed to, infected with or recovered from COVID-19 (not recorded which). Source material: PBMCs or T cells enriched from blood (not recorded which).

CDR3 sequence: CASSTLNQPQHF. The CDR3 region has the DNA TGTGCCAGCAGCACTCTAAATCAGCCCCAGCATTTT. This chain uses TRBV7-2 with TRBJ1-5, with D hard to call. From germline, CDR1 is SGHTA and CDR2 FQGNSA. V was shortened by 5 bases and J by 4 bases, with 6 bases between the two germline ends. This CDR3 contains 12 residues.